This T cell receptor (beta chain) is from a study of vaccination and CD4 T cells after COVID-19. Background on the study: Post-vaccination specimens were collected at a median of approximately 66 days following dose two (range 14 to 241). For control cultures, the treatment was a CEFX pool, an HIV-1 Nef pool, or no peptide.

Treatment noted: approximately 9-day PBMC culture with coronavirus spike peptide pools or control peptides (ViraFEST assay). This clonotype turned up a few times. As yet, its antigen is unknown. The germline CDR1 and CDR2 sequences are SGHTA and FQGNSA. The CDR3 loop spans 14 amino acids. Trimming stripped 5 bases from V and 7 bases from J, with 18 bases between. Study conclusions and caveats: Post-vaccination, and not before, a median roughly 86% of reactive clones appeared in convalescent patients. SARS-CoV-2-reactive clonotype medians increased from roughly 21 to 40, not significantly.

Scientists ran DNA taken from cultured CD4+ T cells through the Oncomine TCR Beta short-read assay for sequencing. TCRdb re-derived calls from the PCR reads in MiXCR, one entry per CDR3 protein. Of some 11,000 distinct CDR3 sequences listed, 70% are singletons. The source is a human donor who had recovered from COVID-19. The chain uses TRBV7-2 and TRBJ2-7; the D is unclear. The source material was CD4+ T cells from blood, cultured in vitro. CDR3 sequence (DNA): TGTGCCAGCAGCAGAGAAAGGGCCGCCCCGGAGCAGTACTTC. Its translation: CASSRERAAPEQYF.